The following is a TCR beta chain sequence with its context. What it binds is not known. This CDR3 region has 13 residues. Deletions cut 10 bases from V and 7 bases from J, with 19 bases between. CDR1 LNHDA and CDR2 SQIVND come from the germline V gene (reference sequence). The record originates from a study of T cell responses to AZD1222 COVID-19 vaccine. The study's findings and limits: Only a handful of individuals given AZD1222 were seropositive at baseline. Among spike-specific TCRs, nearly half reportedly target unmutated variant regions. No repertoire was sampled before or during the peak T cell response, only after it.

TCRdb's copy holds only in-frame clones and misses some; the assay was immunoSEQ multiplex PCR. The table records about 150,000 clones, over 75% of them present only once. The input for sequencing was peripheral blood, taken 28 days after the second AZD1222 dose. This TCR came from an adult who received the AZD1222 COVID-19 vaccine. This chain joins TRBV19 and TRBJ1-2; no clear D gene. The CDR3 nucleotides read TGTGCCACTGTTCTTCCGGGGATGGGTGGCTACACCTTC. Protein product: CATVLPGMGGYTF.